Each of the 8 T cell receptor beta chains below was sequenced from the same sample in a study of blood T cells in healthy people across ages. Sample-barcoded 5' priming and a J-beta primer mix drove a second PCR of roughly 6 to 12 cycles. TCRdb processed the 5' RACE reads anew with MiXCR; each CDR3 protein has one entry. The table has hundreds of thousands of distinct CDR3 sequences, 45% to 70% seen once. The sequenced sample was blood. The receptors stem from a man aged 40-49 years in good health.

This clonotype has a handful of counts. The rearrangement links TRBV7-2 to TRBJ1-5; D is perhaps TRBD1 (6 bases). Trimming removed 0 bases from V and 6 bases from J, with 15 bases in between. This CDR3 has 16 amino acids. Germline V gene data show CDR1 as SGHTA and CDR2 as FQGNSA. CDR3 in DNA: TGTGCCAGCAGCTTAGCGGGGGGGGCAGTCGTTCAGCCCCAGCATTTT. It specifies CASSLAGGAVVQPQHF.

Here the CDR3 reads CASTDRPGSNYGYTF. In DNA, the CDR3 is TGCGCCAGCACCGACCGTCCAGGTTCTAACTATGGCTACACCTTC. This rearrangement joins TRBV5-1 to TRBJ1-2, with unresolved D. The CDR3 has 15 residues. The germline V and J ends were trimmed by 6 bases and 0 bases, with 15 bases remaining between them. The V gene's germline CDR1 is SGHRS and CDR2 YFSETQ.

The CDR3 bases are TGTGCTAGTGGTTTGGACGGGACAGGCGCCTACGAGCAGTACTTC. It is translated as CASGLDGTGAYEQYF. The chain recombines TRBV12-5 with TRBJ2-7, with 8 nucleotides matching TRBD1. Germline CDR1 reads LGHNT; CDR2 reads FRNRAP. This CDR3 is built from 15 residues. J lost 2 bases, V lost 1 base, and 4 bases had no gene match.

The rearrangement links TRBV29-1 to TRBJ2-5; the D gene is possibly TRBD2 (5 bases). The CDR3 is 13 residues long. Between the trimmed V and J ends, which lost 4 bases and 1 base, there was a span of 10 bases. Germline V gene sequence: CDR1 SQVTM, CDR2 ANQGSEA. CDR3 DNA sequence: TGCAGCGTTGGAAGCGGATTCCAAGAGACCCAGTACTTC. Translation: CSVGSGFQETQYF. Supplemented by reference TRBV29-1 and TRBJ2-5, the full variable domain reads SAVISQKPSRDICQRGTSLTIQCQVDSQVTMMFWYRQQPGQSLTLIATANQGSEATYESGFVIDKFPISRPNLTFSTLTVSNMSPEDSSIYLCSVGSGFQETQYFGPGTRLLVL.

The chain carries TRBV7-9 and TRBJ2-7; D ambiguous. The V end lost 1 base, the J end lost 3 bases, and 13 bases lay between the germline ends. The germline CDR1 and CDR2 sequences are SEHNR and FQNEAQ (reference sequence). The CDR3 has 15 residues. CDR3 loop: CASSLVASIDYEQYF. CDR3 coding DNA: TGTGCCAGCAGCTTAGTGGCCAGTATTGACTACGAGCAGTACTTC. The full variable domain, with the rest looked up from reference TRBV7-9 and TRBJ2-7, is DTGVSQNPRHKITKRGQNVTFRCDPISEHNRLYWYRQTLGQGPEFLTYFQNEAQLEKSRLLSDRFSAERPKGSFSTLEIQRTEQGDSAMYLCASSLVASIDYEQYFGPGTRLTVT.

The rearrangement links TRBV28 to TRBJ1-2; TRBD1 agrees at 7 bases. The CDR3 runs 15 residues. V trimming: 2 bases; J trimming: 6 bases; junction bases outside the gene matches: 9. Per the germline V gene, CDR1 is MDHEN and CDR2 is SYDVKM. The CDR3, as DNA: TGTGCCAGCAGTTTAGTAGGACAGGAGATCAATGGCTACACCTTC. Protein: CASSLVGQEINGYTF.

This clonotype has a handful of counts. CDR3 sequence (DNA): TGTGCCAGCAGTGAATTTTCCCAGGGGGCAGTTCAAGAGACCCAGTACTTC. It yields the protein CASSEFSQGAVQETQYF. The rearrangement uses TRBV25-1 and TRBJ2-4; 8 bases agree with TRBD1. The DNA end favors TRBJ2-5, so the J call may be wrong. The CDR3 has 17 residues. Germline-derived CDR1 and CDR2 are MGHDK and SYGVNS.

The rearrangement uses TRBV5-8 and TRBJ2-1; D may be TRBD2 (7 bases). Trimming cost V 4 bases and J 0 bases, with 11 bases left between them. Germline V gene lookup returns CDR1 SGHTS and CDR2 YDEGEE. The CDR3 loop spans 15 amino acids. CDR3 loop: CASSAGDTSYNEQFF. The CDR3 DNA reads TGTGCCAGCAGCGCGGGGGACACCTCCTACAATGAGCAGTTCTTC.